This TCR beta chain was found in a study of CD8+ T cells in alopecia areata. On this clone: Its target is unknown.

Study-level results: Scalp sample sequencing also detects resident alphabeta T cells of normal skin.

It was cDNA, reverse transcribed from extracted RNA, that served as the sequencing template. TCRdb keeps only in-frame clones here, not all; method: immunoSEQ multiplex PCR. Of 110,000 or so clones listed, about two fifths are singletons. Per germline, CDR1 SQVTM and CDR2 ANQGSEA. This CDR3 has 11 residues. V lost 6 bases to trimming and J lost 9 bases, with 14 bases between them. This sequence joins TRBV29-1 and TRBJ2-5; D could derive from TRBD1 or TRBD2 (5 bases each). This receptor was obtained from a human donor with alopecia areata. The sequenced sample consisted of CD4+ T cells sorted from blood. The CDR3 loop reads CSVRGHEAQYF. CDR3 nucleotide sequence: TGCAGCGTGAGGGGTCACGAGGCCCAGTACTTC.